The table lists the clone carrying this T cell receptor (beta chain) with a few counts. Antigen: not known. The sample carries other DNA sequences with the same CDR3. The germline gives CDR1 SGDLS, CDR2 YYNGEE. There are 14 residues in the CDR3. Trimming took off 0 bases at V and 8 bases at J, with 9 bases between the two ends. The data derive from a study of beta chain features in type 1 diabetes. Study conclusions and caveats: TCRB CDR3s were moderately but significantly shorter in Type 1 diabetes patients in all four CD4+ subsets.

The whole isolated RNA underwent reverse transcription, so sequencing captured expressed TCRB transcripts. About 3.7 million reads per sample were averaged for naive, central memory and regulatory samples. Libraries were prepared by immunoSEQ multiplex PCR; TCRdb keeps only in-frame clonotypes and omits some of them. The sample has roughly 290,000 clones; 8% are singletons. Sequenced material: central memory CD4+ T cells from blood. V and J are TRBV9 and TRBJ1-6; D gene ambiguous. This clonotype originated in a woman between 18 and 29 years old in good health. The DNA for the CDR3 is TGTGCCAGCAGCGTAGGGTCGGTAGATTCACCCCTCCACTTT. This sequence encodes CASSVGSVDSPLHF.